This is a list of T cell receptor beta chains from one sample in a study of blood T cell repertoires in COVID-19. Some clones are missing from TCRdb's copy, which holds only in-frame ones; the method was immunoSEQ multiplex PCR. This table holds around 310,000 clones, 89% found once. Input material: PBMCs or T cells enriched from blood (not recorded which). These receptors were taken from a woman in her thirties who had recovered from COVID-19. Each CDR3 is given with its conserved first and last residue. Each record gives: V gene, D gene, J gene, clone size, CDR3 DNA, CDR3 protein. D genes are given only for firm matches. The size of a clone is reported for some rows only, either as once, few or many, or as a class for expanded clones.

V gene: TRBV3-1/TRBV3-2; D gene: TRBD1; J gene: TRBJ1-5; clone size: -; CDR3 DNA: TGTGCCAGCAGCCAAGGGGGACAGGGTGGTCAGCCCCAGCATTTT; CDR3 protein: CASSQGGQGGQPQHF
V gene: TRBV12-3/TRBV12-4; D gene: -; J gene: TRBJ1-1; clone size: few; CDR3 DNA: TGTGCCAGCAGCATAGGGGGAAGTGAAGCTTTCTTT; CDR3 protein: CASSIGGSEAFF
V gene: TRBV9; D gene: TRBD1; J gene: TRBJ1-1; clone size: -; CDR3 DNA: TGTGCCAGCACCACAGGGGGCGAGGGGAACACTGAAGCTTTCTTT; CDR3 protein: CASTTGGEGNTEAFF
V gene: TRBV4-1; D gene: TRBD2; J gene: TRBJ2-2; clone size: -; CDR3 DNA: TGCGCCAGCAGCCAACGGAAGGGACTAGCGGAACCGAACACCGGGGAGCTGTTTTTT; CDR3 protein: CASSQRKGLAEPNTGELFF
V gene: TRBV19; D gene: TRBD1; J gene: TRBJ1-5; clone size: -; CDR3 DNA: TGTGCCAGTAGGGAACAGGGGATTAATACTCAGCCCCAGCATTTT; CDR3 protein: CASREQGINTQPQHF
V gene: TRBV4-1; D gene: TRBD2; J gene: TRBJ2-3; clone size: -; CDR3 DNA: TGCGCCAGCAGCCAGACTCTAGCGGGGTTGCGTGGAGGCTCAGATACGCAGTATTTT; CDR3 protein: CASSQTLAGLRGGSDTQYF
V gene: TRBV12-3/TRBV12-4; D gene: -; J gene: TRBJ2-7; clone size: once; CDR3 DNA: TGTGCCAGCAGTTTAATGATCAGGGACGAGCAGTACTTC; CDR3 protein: CASSLMIRDEQYF
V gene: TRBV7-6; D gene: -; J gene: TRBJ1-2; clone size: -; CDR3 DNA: TGTGCCAGCAGCCCCCGACCCGGGGGGGACTATGGCTACACCTTC; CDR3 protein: CASSPRPGGDYGYTF
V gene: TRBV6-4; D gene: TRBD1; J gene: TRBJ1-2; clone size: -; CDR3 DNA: TGTGCCAGCAGTGACCGGGGGTGGACAGGGAAATTCCTTGGCTACACCTTC; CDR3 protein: CASSDRGWTGKFLGYTF
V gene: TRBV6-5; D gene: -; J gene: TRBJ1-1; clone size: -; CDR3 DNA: TGTGCCATCGCTCCGGGTTTGAACACTGAAGCTTTCTTT; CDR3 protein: CAIAPGLNTEAFF
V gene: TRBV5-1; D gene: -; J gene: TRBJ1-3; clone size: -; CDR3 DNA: TGCGCCAGCAGCTTGGACGGACTCTCTGGAAACACCATATATTTT; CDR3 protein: CASSLDGLSGNTIYF
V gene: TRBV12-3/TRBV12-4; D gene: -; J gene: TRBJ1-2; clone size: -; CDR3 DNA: TGTGCCAGCAGTTTACGGCGACAGTACTACACCTTC; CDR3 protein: CASSLRRQYYTF
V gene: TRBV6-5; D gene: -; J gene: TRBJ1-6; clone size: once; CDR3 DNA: TGTGCCACCCCAGGGGTTGGGAATTCACCCCTCCACTTT; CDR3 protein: CATPGVGNSPLHF
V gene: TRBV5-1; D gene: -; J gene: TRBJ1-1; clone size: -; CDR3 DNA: TGCGCCAGCAGCTTGACATCCGCTGAAGCTTTCTTT; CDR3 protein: CASSLTSAEAFF
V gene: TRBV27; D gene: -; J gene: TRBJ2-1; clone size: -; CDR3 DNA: TGTGCCAGCAGTTTAAAACTGTCGAGATACAATGAGCAGTTCTTC; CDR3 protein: CASSLKLSRYNEQFF
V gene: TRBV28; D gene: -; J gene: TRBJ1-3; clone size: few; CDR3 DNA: TGTGCCAGCAGTTCGAGACCCAGGACAGCTGGAAACACCATATATTTT; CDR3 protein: CASSSRPRTAGNTIYF
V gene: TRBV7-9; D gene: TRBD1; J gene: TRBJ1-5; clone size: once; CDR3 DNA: TGTGCCAGCAGTTCTGGACAGGGTCATCAGCCCCAGCATTTT; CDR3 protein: CASSSGQGHQPQHF
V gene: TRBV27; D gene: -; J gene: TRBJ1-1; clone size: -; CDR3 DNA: TGTGCCAGCTCTACAAAAGGGGGTTACACTGAAGCTTTCTTT; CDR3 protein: CASSTKGGYTEAFF
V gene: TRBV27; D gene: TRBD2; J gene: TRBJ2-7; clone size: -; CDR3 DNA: TGTGCCAGCACTAGACCTCAGGGGTTGGCTAGCGGGAGTCCTACCTACGAGCAGTACTTC; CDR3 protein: CASTRPQGLASGSPTYEQYF
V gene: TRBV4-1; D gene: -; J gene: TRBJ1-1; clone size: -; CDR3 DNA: TGCGCCAGCAGCCAATTTTCCATGAACACTGAAGCTTTCTTT; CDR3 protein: CASSQFSMNTEAFF
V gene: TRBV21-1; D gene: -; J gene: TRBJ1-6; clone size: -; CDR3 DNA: TGTGCCAGCAGCAAGTTGGGGCGGCGACCCGTTTCACCCCTCCACTTT; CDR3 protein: CASSKLGRRPVSPLHF
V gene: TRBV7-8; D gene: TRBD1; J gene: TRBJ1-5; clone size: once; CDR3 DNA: TGTGCCAGCAGCCAAGGACAGGGGAGTCAGCCCCAGCATTTT; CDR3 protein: CASSQGQGSQPQHF
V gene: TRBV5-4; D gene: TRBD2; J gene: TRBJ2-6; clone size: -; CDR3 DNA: TGTGCCAGCAGCGGGGGGGGTAGACTGGGGTCCAACGTCCTGACTTTC; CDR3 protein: CASSGGGRLGSNVLTF
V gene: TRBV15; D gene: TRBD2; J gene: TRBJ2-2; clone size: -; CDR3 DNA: TGTGCCACCAGCAGAGGGCTCATAGCGGGAACTACCGGGGAGCTGTTTTTT; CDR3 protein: CATSRGLIAGTTGELFF
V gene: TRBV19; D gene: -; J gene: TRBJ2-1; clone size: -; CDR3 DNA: TGTGCCAGTAGTATTCTAGAGCACAATGAGCAGTTCTTC; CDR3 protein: CASSILEHNEQFF
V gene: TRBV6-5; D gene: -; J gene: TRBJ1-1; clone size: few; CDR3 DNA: TGTGCCAGCAGCGCAAGGGGCGCGGTGGAGGAAGCTTTCTTT; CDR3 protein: CASSARGAVEEAFF
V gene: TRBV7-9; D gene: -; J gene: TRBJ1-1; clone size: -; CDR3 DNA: TGTGCCAGCAGCTTAACAGCGGGGAACACTGAAGCTTTCTTT; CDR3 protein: CASSLTAGNTEAFF
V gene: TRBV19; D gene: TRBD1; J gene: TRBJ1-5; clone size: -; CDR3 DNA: TGTGCCAGTAGTACTGCCGGGACAGGGGGCATTGTGGGCAATCAGCCCCAGCATTTT; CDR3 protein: CASSTAGTGGIVGNQPQHF
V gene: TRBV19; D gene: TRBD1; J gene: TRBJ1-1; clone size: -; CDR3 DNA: TGTGCCAGTATTGGGCTACAGGGGGACACTGAAGCTTTCTTT; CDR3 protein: CASIGLQGDTEAFF
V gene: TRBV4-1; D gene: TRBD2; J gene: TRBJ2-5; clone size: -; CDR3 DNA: TGCGCCAGCAGCCTCTATCATACGGGACTAGCGGATAAGTACCAAGAGACCCAGTACTTC; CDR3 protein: CASSLYHTGLADKYQETQYF
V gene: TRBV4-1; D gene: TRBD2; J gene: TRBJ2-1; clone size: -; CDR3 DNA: TGCGCCAGCAGCTTCGGACTAGCGGGAGGGGGCCCGAGATACAATGAGCAGTTCTTC; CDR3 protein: CASSFGLAGGGPRYNEQFF
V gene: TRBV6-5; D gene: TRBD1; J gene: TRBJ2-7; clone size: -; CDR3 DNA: TGTGCCAGCAGTCCCTGGGGGACAGAAAACTACGAGCAGTACTTC; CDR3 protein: CASSPWGTENYEQYF
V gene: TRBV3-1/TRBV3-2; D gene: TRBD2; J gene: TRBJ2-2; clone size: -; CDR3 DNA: TGTGCCAGCAGCCACCGGGAGGTCGGGGAGCTGTTTTTT; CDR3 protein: CASSHREVGELFF